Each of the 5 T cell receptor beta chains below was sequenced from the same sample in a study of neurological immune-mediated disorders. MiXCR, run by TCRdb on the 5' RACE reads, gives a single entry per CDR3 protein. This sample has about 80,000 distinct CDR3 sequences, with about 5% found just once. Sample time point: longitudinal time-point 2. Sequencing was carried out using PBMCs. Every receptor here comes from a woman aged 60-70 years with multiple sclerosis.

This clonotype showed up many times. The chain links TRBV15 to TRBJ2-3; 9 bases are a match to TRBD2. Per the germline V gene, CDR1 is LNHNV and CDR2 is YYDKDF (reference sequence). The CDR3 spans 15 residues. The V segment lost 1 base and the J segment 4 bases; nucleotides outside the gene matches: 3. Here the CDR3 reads CATSRVLAGSDTQYF. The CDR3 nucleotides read TGTGCCACCAGCAGAGTCCTAGCGGGATCAGATACGCAGTATTTT.

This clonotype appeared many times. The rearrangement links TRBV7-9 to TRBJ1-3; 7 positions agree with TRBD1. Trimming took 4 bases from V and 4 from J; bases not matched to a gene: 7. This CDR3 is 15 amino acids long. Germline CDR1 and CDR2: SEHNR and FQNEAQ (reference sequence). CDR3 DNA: TGTGCCAGCAGCTCCGAGACAGGGCTCGGAAACACCATATATTTT. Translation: CASSSETGLGNTIYF.

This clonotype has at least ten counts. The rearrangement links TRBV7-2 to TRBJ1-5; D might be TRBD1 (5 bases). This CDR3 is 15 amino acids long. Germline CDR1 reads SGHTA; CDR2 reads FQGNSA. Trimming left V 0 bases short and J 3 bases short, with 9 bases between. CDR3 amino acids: CASSLAPGANQPQHF. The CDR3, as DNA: TGTGCCAGCAGCTTAGCCCCCGGGGCCAATCAGCCCCAGCATTTT.

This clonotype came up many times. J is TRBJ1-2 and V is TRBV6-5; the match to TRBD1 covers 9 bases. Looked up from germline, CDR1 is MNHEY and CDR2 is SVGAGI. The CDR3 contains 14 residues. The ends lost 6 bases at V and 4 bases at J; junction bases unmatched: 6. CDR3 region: CASRLGQGSYGYTF. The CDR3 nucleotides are TGTGCCAGCAGGCTCGGACAGGGGTCCTATGGCTACACCTTC.

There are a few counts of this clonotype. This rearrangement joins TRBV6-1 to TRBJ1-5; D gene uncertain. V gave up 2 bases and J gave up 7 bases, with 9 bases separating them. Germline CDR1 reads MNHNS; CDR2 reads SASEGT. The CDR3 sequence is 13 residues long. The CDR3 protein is CASSEQEGQPQHF. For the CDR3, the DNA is TGTGCCAGCAGTGAACAGGAGGGCCAGCCCCAGCATTTT.